This TCR beta chain was sequenced in a study of graft-versus-host responses after intestinal transplantation. Study-wide background: All recipients were transplanted with multivisceral, liver-intestinal, or isolated intestinal grafts. Recipients were all induced with anti-thymocyte globulin, then given tacrolimus and steroids for about 3 years. Findings and limits, study-wide: The recipient marrow held GvH clones, and some of them showed up first in ileum or blood.

Method: immunoSEQ multiplex PCR; TCRdb's copy keeps in-frame clones and lacks some. The sample lists approximately 100,000 clones, 85% to 90% occurring once. A note on this clone: The antigen is undetermined.

From germline, CDR1 is SGHAT and CDR2 FQNNGV. The CDR3 spans 15 residues. V was shortened by 5 bases and J by 3 bases, with 17 bases between the two germline ends. The clonotype originates from a human donor who received an intestinal transplant. The chain carries TRBV11-2 and TRBJ2-7, with D possibly TRBD1 on 6 matching bases. Sample: unstimulated CD4+ T cells sorted from spleen or lymph node cells, taken before intestinal transplant. CDR3 nucleotide sequence: TGTGCCAGCAGCACCGCCCTGGACAGAGTCTACGAGCAGTACTTC. This sequence encodes CASSTALDRVYEQYF.